Detailed here is one TCR beta chain. Its antigen remains undetermined. No base quality information exists; no much larger clone differs at one position. The sample comes from a study of blood T cells in healthy people across ages (dated by TCRdb to about 2015). Study-level background: Template switching captured roughly one uniquely barcoded TCR beta cDNA molecule per two T cells in model experiments. The study measured age-related changes in TCR beta repertoire diversity using deep sequencing normalized with unique cDNA molecular identifiers. Donors were grouped into four age groups: young (average roughly 16 years), middle-aged (roughly 38), aged (around 60) and long-lived (less than 85). Using the same blood draw, the study looked at two additional independent replicas of 1 million unique cDNA reads for two donors, one aged 18 to 30 and the other aged 80 or older. Overall study results and their limits: Because donor CMV infection status was unknown, age-related changes in expanded clonotypes were potentially confounded. Estimates of total diversity based on one million sequenced T cells were regarded as lower bounds and as underestimates. Observed TCR beta diversity per million T cells fell roughly linearly with age, and a significant reduction was already apparent by age around 40. Compared with the aged group, the long-lived group had more naive CD4+ T cells, fewer expanded clones and increased TCR diversity, a pattern suggesting age selection. Bulk unsorted PBMC profiling prevented conclusive comparison of naive and antigen-experienced compartments. A strong correlation was found between observed TCR beta diversity and the percentage of naive T cells measured by flow cytometry.

Via the germline V gene, CDR1 is SGHDN and CDR2 FVKESK. Including cysteine and phenylalanine, the CDR3 has 19 amino acids. Solely the CDR3 DNA is kept, with 57 bases framed from the first base. The trim is 0 bases for V and 5 bases for J, with a gap of 20 bases between the germline ends. The method was 5' RACE. Reads for this sample came from an Illumina HiSeq 2500. A second PCR of about 7 to 12 cycles was performed with a sample-barcoded 5' primer and a J-beta primer mix. A unique molecular identifier was introduced onto each TCR beta cDNA molecule by a template-switch 5' adaptor carrying 12 random nucleotides. Each sample yielded at least 2.5 million CDR3-containing paired-end reads. All of the RNA was converted into first-strand cDNA using the Mint cDNA synthesis kit, with a TRBC-specific oligonucleotide serving as the primer. All cDNA was treated with uracil-DNA glycosylase and then went through a first 18-cycle PCR with the universal primers M1SS and BC2_uni_R. The original methods were these. Each sample was normalized by randomly selecting 1 million high-quality reads, each carrying a distinct molecular identifier. Reads with shared molecular identifiers were discarded instead of being binned into consensus sequences. CDR3 identification, clonotype clustering and error correction used MiTCR with a Q25 quality threshold and the strictest error-elimination algorithm. A nonparametric unseen species model with Euler transformation was used to estimate lower-bound total TCR beta diversity. TCRdb reran the public reads through fastp at Q25 and MiXCR, keeping productive beta chains. Rows merge per CDR3 protein into single entries with the most common DNA and genes. These V and J calls derive from TCRdb rather than the authors' analysis. In all, the sample holds 900,000 to 950,000 distinct CDR3 sequences, and just under 30% of those were seen once. The ten largest clonotypes hold 10% to 13% of the sample.

The donors were some 39 Caucasian individuals from Russia, aged about 6 to 95 years, who were systemically healthy. Around 10 milliliters of peripheral blood were drawn from each donor into EDTA-treated Vacutainer tubes. Ficoll-Paque density-gradient centrifugation was used to isolate PBMCs, with at least 6.5 million per sample. Trizol reagent was used to extract total RNA from the PBMCs, yielding at least 6 micrograms per sample. Naive CD45RAhigh/CD27high T cell percentages were measured by flow cytometry on a PBMC aliquot from every donor. The same sample was also used in a study of T cells of mothers and their children. As described in the second report: Donors were nine systemically healthy Caucasian individuals: three mothers and their six children. cDNA synthesis consumed the entire amount of extracted RNA, loaded at 1.5 ug RNA in each 15 ul reaction. In the second PCR, the M1S primer added sample barcodes and 2-4 random nucleotides. Over 8 million TCR beta CDR3 reads came from each mother, compared with around 3 million reads from each child. Thymic selection shapes the output of TCR recombination in a similar way in related and unrelated pairs, and inherited differences have a minor effect. Normalized repertoire overlap in related mother-child pairs was always slightly higher than in unrelated mother-child pairs, but the difference was never significant. No persistent microchimeric T cell clones were found, with a detection sensitivity of 80 to 100 clones per million clonotypes. The study used deep NGS to compare TCR beta repertoires of mothers and children, seeking features distinguishing related mother-child pairs from unrelated individuals. On average, the children were roughly 10 +/- 4 years old, while the mothers were roughly 36 +/- 4 years old. After adapters were ligated using NEBNext reagents, the libraries underwent 100+100 nt paired-end sequencing on an Illumina HiSeq 2000. To avoid cross-contamination, the mother libraries and the child libraries were prepared a month apart and sequenced in separate runs. Each donor had between roughly 450,000 and 2,300,000 distinct TCR beta clonotypes identified. Naive TCR beta clonotypes were estimated from low-frequency clonotypes matched to each donor's FACS-determined naive share, without sorting.

The V and J segments used are TRBV14 and TRBJ2-6, with the D gene not confidently named. This clonotype originated in a woman aged 40 to 50 in good health. Sequences were obtained from blood. The CDR3 region has the sequence CASSQDVPSSRAWANVLTF. The nucleotide sequence reads TGTGCCAGCAGCCAAGATGTTCCCTCCTCGAGAGCCTGGGCCAACGTCCTGACTTTC. Reference TRBV14 and TRBJ2-6 genes cover what lies past the CDR3, so the full variable domain is EAGVTQFPSHSVIEKGQTVTLRCDPISGHDNLYWYRRVMGKEIKFLLHFVKESKQDESGMPNNRFLAERTGGTYSTLKVQPAELEDSGVYFCASSQDVPSSRAWANVLTFGAGSRLTVL.